These T cell receptor beta chains were read from a single sample in a study of T cell repertoires in cytomegalovirus infection. TCRdb re-derived calls from the reads in MiXCR, one entry per CDR3 protein. The sample yields about 310,000 distinct CDR3 sequences, just under 25% seen once. For these receptors, no antigen is known. Sequenced here: cultured PBMCs, sampled from culture after CMV antigen stimulation. All receptors come from a human donor in good health (CMV status not recorded). Some clones in this sample may be carry-over from other donors' samples. The CDR3 runs from the conserved cysteine through the conserved F or W. The order of the fields is V gene, J gene, clone size, CDR3 protein. Expanded clones get a size class; other rows say once, few or many, or leave the size out.

V gene: TRBV28; J gene: TRBJ2-3; clone size: NA; CDR3 protein: CASRTTRPHAKSTDTQYF
V gene: TRBV5-6; J gene: TRBJ1-2; clone size: NA; CDR3 protein: CASSRDRGKYGYTF
V gene: TRBV6-1; J gene: TRBJ1-2; clone size: NA; CDR3 protein: CASRDSGYGYTF
V gene: TRBV6-1; J gene: TRBJ1-5; clone size: NA; CDR3 protein: CASSEAIQSNQPQHF
V gene: TRBV11-3; J gene: TRBJ2-3; clone size: few; CDR3 protein: CASSSGRRDDTDTQYF
V gene: TRBV19; J gene: TRBJ1-3; clone size: few; CDR3 protein: CASSMIGTRNTIYF
V gene: TRBV6-2/TRBV6-3; J gene: TRBJ1-5; clone size: few; CDR3 protein: CASSGGTQNLQPQHF
V gene: TRBV7-2; J gene: TRBJ2-3; clone size: NA; CDR3 protein: CASSSFPSGSSGGTQYF
V gene: TRBV6-2/TRBV6-3; J gene: TRBJ2-1; clone size: NA; CDR3 protein: CASSYRTTGSIYNEQFF
V gene: TRBV29-1; J gene: TRBJ2-1; clone size: NA; CDR3 protein: CSVRTLADNEQFF
V gene: TRBV20-1; J gene: TRBJ2-1; clone size: NA; CDR3 protein: CSATSDRGRLNEQFF
V gene: TRBV4-1; J gene: TRBJ2-5; clone size: few; CDR3 protein: CASSQGPQGKVETQYF
V gene: TRBV10-3; J gene: TRBJ2-1; clone size: NA; CDR3 protein: CAIGGGGSAYNEQFF
V gene: TRBV4-3; J gene: TRBJ1-3; clone size: NA; CDR3 protein: CASSQAPGASGNTIYF
V gene: TRBV4-1; J gene: TRBJ2-1; clone size: NA; CDR3 protein: CASSQPEPVYNEQFF
V gene: TRBV20-1; J gene: TRBJ1-5; clone size: NA; CDR3 protein: CSADGTEEGRTQHF
V gene: TRBV4-3; J gene: TRBJ1-2; clone size: NA; CDR3 protein: CASSQNVRAGYTF
V gene: TRBV27; J gene: TRBJ2-7; clone size: NA; CDR3 protein: CASSLSGGPRYEQYF
V gene: TRBV7-6; J gene: TRBJ1-1; clone size: few; CDR3 protein: CASSLPHPRREGVENTEAFF
V gene: TRBV20-1; J gene: TRBJ2-7; clone size: NA; CDR3 protein: CSAASGTAYEQYF
V gene: TRBV7-9; J gene: TRBJ1-2; clone size: few; CDR3 protein: CASSLGFGEDGYTF
V gene: TRBV20-1; J gene: TRBJ2-5; clone size: NA; CDR3 protein: CSARPQGKETQYF
V gene: TRBV7-2; J gene: TRBJ2-1; clone size: NA; CDR3 protein: CASRDRGSSYNEQFF
V gene: TRBV7-2; J gene: TRBJ2-7; clone size: few; CDR3 protein: CASSLGSTYEQYF
V gene: TRBV5-1; J gene: TRBJ2-1; clone size: few; CDR3 protein: CASSSGTSGSGEQFF
V gene: TRBV5-1; J gene: TRBJ2-2; clone size: NA; CDR3 protein: CASAMSSSGNTGELFF
V gene: TRBV7-2; J gene: TRBJ2-7; clone size: many; CDR3 protein: CASSLDITSGYEQYF
V gene: TRBV7-2; J gene: TRBJ2-7; clone size: many; CDR3 protein: CASSPAGGVAYEQYF
V gene: TRBV19; J gene: TRBJ1-4; clone size: NA; CDR3 protein: CASSIGQGFEKLFF
V gene: TRBV19; J gene: TRBJ1-1; clone size: NA; CDR3 protein: CASSYDSERTEAFF
V gene: TRBV7-2; J gene: TRBJ1-2; clone size: NA; CDR3 protein: CASSTQGEGYGYTF
V gene: TRBV4-1; J gene: TRBJ1-4; clone size: NA; CDR3 protein: CASSQERTAGGGRKKLFF
V gene: TRBV5-5; J gene: TRBJ1-4; clone size: NA; CDR3 protein: CASSLAGTASANEKLFF
V gene: TRBV2; J gene: TRBJ2-5; clone size: NA; CDR3 protein: CASTRPGLAKETQYF
V gene: TRBV7-2; J gene: TRBJ2-5; clone size: many; CDR3 protein: CASSSWTSGKETQYF
V gene: TRBV7-3; J gene: TRBJ2-1; clone size: many; CDR3 protein: CASSPEKGEAYNEQFF
V gene: TRBV7-2; J gene: TRBJ2-1; clone size: many; CDR3 protein: CASSLVGSSSYNEQFF
V gene: TRBV28; J gene: TRBJ1-3; clone size: few; CDR3 protein: CASSFDVPSSGNTIYF
V gene: TRBV7-9; J gene: TRBJ1-1; clone size: many; CDR3 protein: CASSFPGNTEAFF
V gene: TRBV4-1; J gene: TRBJ1-6; clone size: NA; CDR3 protein: CASSSRQGLNSPLHF
V gene: TRBV7-2; J gene: TRBJ2-5; clone size: many; CDR3 protein: CASSFQGQDPVKNF
V gene: TRBV30; J gene: TRBJ2-7; clone size: once; CDR3 protein: CAWSVLGAGVGEQYF
V gene: TRBV7-2; J gene: TRBJ2-2; clone size: many; CDR3 protein: CASSTPGLAANTGELFF
V gene: TRBV7-8; J gene: TRBJ2-5; clone size: NA; CDR3 protein: CASSLGQGMGETQYF
V gene: TRBV12-3/TRBV12-4; J gene: TRBJ2-3; clone size: NA; CDR3 protein: CASSLGAGGPDTQYF
V gene: TRBV2; J gene: TRBJ2-1; clone size: once; CDR3 protein: CARTTEKVAGDHEQFF
V gene: TRBV7-8; J gene: TRBJ2-2; clone size: NA; CDR3 protein: CASSPKSRGPGELFF
V gene: TRBV5-1; J gene: TRBJ2-1; clone size: once; CDR3 protein: CASSLQMAGLNNEQFF
V gene: TRBV2; J gene: TRBJ2-4; clone size: NA; CDR3 protein: CASSESGAKNIQYF
V gene: TRBV6-2/TRBV6-3; J gene: TRBJ2-3; clone size: NA; CDR3 protein: CASSYGSAGAKDTQYF
V gene: TRBV5-1; J gene: TRBJ2-1; clone size: NA; CDR3 protein: CASSPLLREQFF
V gene: TRBV20-1; J gene: TRBJ2-1; clone size: few; CDR3 protein: CSARDRETDLYNEQFF
V gene: TRBV6-5; J gene: TRBJ2-7; clone size: NA; CDR3 protein: CASSYSLGLSEQYF
V gene: TRBV28; J gene: TRBJ1-2; clone size: few; CDR3 protein: CASRVNRGNYGYTF
V gene: TRBV7-2; J gene: TRBJ2-7; clone size: few; CDR3 protein: CASSLASGRASYEQYF
V gene: TRBV5-1; J gene: TRBJ2-7; clone size: many; CDR3 protein: CASSRGLAVTYEQYF
V gene: TRBV7-2; J gene: TRBJ2-4; clone size: few; CDR3 protein: CASSLVRGTKNIQYF
V gene: TRBV4-1; J gene: TRBJ2-1; clone size: many; CDR3 protein: CASSPPFLLAHNEQFF
V gene: TRBV7-2; J gene: TRBJ2-5; clone size: many; CDR3 protein: CASSLRGTSGRAMTQTQYF